This T cell receptor (beta chain) was identified in a study of T cells expressing NK-cell markers. The CDR3 is 14 residues long. Germline V gene data show CDR1 as DFQATT and CDR2 as SNEGSKA (reference sequence). TCRdb reprocessed the 5' RACE reads and keeps a single row for each CDR3 protein, giving no DNA. This sample's table reports a few hundred thousand distinct CDR3 sequences. The sequenced material came from blood T cells: a sorted CD56 or NKG2C T cell subset, CD4+ or CD8+ T cells, or bulk PBMC T cells (not recorded which). The receptor comes from a man aged 18 to 29 in good health. This chain links TRBV20-1 with TRBJ1-5; absent DNA, TCRdb's TRBD1 call cannot be checked. The CDR3 sequence: CSASLSGPEQPQHF.